This is a list of T cell receptor beta chains from one sample in a study of T cell changes during pregnancy in multiple sclerosis. The table came from immunoSEQ multiplex PCR; TCRdb's copy has only in-frame clones and leaves some out. Among under 55,000 clones listed, around 90% were seen once. The specimen comprised CD4+ T cells from peripheral blood mononuclear cells, sampled after pregnancy. The origin of the receptors is a female donor in good health, enrolled as a control in a pregnancy study. Both conserved end residues are part of each CDR3. A D gene is named only where the DNA matches it firmly. For some rows the clone size is stated as once, few or many, or as a class when expanded; others skip it.

size	D	V	J	DNA	CDR3
.	.	TRBV2	TRBJ1-4	TGTGCCAGCAGTGAAGAAAGGGGCGCGTGGGAAAAACTGTTTTTT	CASSEERGAWEKLFF
.	.	TRBV9	TRBJ1-2	TGTGCCAGCAGCGAAACAGGGATCTATGGCTACACCTTC	CASSETGIYGYTF
.	TRBD2	TRBV5-6	TRBJ2-3	TGTGCCAGCAGCTTGGTTCTAGCGGGGGGCGCAGATACGCAGTATTTT	CASSLVLAGGADTQYF
.	TRBD2	TRBV19	TRBJ2-5	TGTGCCAGTAGTACGGGGAGCGGGAGTGAGACCCAGTACTTC	CASSTGSGSETQYF
.	.	TRBV5-1	TRBJ2-7	TGCGCCAGCAGCCCACAGGGACGGTTCTCTTACGAGCAGTACTTC	CASSPQGRFSYEQYF
once	.	TRBV28	TRBJ1-5	TGTGCCAGCAGTTCCCCAGACCCAACAGAACCCCATCAGCCCCAGCATTTT	CASSSPDPTEPHQPQHF
once	.	TRBV21-1	TRBJ2-2	TGTGCCAGCAACCTAGGGAGGGGTGAGGGTCTGACCGGGGAGCTGTTTTTT	CASNLGRGEGLTGELFF
few	.	TRBV6-4	TRBJ2-1	TGTGCCAGCAGTGACTCGGAGGGGACGGATGAGCAGTTCTTC	CASSDSEGTDEQFF
once	.	TRBV6-6	TRBJ2-5	TGTGCCAGCAGTTACTCGTCGAAGCTAACCCAAGAGACCCAGTACTTC	CASSYSSKLTQETQYF
.	.	TRBV6-6	TRBJ2-7	TGTGCCAGCAGGGGGACGGGGGCCTACGAGCAGTACTTC	CASRGTGAYEQYF
.	.	TRBV11-2	TRBJ2-2	TGTGCCAGCAGCGTGATCCCGGGGACCGGGGAGCTGTTTTTT	CASSVIPGTGELFF
.	.	TRBV10-3	TRBJ2-7	TGTGCCATCAACCCCGGGATCTCCTACGAGCAGTACTTC	CAINPGISYEQYF
once	.	TRBV18	TRBJ1-3	TGTGCCAGCTCACCGGCGGCGGGAAACACCATATATTTT	CASSPAAGNTIYF
.	.	TRBV5-1	TRBJ1-6	TGCGCCAGCAGCGGGGCCCTTCCTGGGGCGACACCCCTCCACTTT	CASSGALPGATPLHF
.	.	TRBV7-8	TRBJ1-3	TGTGCCAGCAGCTTAGCTACGGTGAACTCTGGAAACACCATATATTTT	CASSLATVNSGNTIYF
.	TRBD2	TRBV5-4	TRBJ2-7	TGTGCCAGCAGCTTGCGACGGGGGGGCTCCTACGAGCAGTACTTC	CASSLRRGGSYEQYF
.	.	TRBV5-4	TRBJ2-3	TGTGCCAGCAGCTTATACTCGGTCCACACAGATACGCAGTATTTT	CASSLYSVHTDTQYF
once	TRBD2	TRBV29-1	TRBJ2-1	TGCAGCGTTGATTCCCTGTTGGGACTAAGAACCGATGAGCAGTTCTTC	CSVDSLLGLRTDEQFF
.	TRBD2	TRBV5-4	TRBJ2-5	TGTGCCAGCAGCCCAGAGCTAGCGGGGGGCGGCGGGAAGACCCAGTACTTC	CASSPELAGGGGKTQYF
.	.	TRBV5-1	TRBJ2-3	TGCGCCAGCAGCTTACAAGACTACCAGGATACGCAGTATTTT	CASSLQDYQDTQYF
.	.	TRBV29-1	TRBJ1-5	TGCAGCGTTTGTGAGGAGAACAATCAGCCCCAGCATTTT	CSVCEENNQPQHF
.	TRBD1	TRBV19	TRBJ2-5	TGTGCCAGTAGTTCGACAGGGGGCGCAGAACAAGAGACCCAGTACTTC	CASSSTGGAEQETQYF
.	.	TRBV11-3	TRBJ2-2	TGTGCCAGCAGCCCAGGGGCGGGAGAGTGGAACACCGGGGAGCTGTTTTTT	CASSPGAGEWNTGELFF
.	TRBD2	TRBV5-1	TRBJ2-3	TGCGCCAGCAGCCCGAATTTAGCGGGGGGGGCGTATGCGACAGATACGCAGTATTTT	CASSPNLAGGAYATDTQYF
.	TRBD2	TRBV19	TRBJ2-1	TGTGCCAGTAGTATAGGGGGGAGCGGGGGTATCTACAATGAGCAGTTCTTC	CASSIGGSGGIYNEQFF
.	TRBD1	TRBV5-1	TRBJ2-7	TGCGCCAGCAGCCTCGATCGGGACAGGGGTGAGGAGCAGTACTTC	CASSLDRDRGEEQYF
.	.	TRBV5-1	TRBJ1-6	TGCGCCAGCAGCTTGGAGTCCAGGGTGAGTTCACCCCTCCACTTT	CASSLESRVSSPLHF
.	TRBD1	TRBV18	TRBJ1-2	TGTGCCAGCTCACCCCGGACAGGGACACTTAACTATGGCTACACCTTC	CASSPRTGTLNYGYTF
once	TRBD2	TRBV6-1	TRBJ2-1	TGTGCCAGCACCCTCAGCGGGGGTTTCTACAATGAGCAGTTCTTC	CASTLSGGFYNEQFF
once	TRBD2	TRBV2	TRBJ2-5	TGTGCCAGCATTGAGCGGGAGATAGAGACCCAGTACTTC	CASIEREIETQYF
.	TRBD1	TRBV2	TRBJ1-4	TGTGCCAGCGCGGGACAGACAAATGAAAAACTGTTTTTT	CASAGQTNEKLFF
.	.	TRBV18	TRBJ2-5	TGTGCCAGCTCCCCGACAGTTTTAGAGACCCAGTACTTC	CASSPTVLETQYF
.	.	TRBV2	TRBJ2-3	TGTGCCAGCAGTGGACTAATAGGAGCCACTAGCACAGATACGCAGTATTTT	CASSGLIGATSTDTQYF
.	.	TRBV23-1	TRBJ1-4	TGCGCCAGCAGCCATCTCCCGACTCTACGGGATGAAAAACTGTTTTTT	CASSHLPTLRDEKLFF
.	.	TRBV5-6	TRBJ2-4	TGTGCCAGCAGCGTAGCGACACTTATAGCCAAAAACATTCAGTACTTC	CASSVATLIAKNIQYF
.	TRBD2	TRBV5-4	TRBJ2-2	TGTGCCAGCAGCGATATGAGGACTAGCGGATTTTACACCGGGGAGCTGTTTTTT	CASSDMRTSGFYTGELFF
.	.	TRBV28	TRBJ1-1	TGTGCCAGCAGTTTATTGGCCACTGAAGCTTTCTTT	CASSLLATEAFF